One sample yielded the 30 T cell receptor beta chains listed below, sequenced in a study of T cell changes during pregnancy in multiple sclerosis. Sequencing used immunoSEQ multiplex PCR; TCRdb keeps in-frame clones, though not all of them. The data show tens of thousands of clones, with over 85% seen just once and more than 2% held by the top ten. The specimen comprised CD8+ T cells from peripheral blood mononuclear cells, sampled in the third trimester of pregnancy. These receptor sequences come from a female donor with multiple sclerosis, enrolled in a pregnancy study.

This chain connects TRBV28 to TRBJ1-5, with 7 bases aligning to TRBD1. Germline loops: CDR1 MDHEN, CDR2 SYDVKM. The CDR3 loop spans 14 amino acids. V lost 5 bases to trimming and J lost 7 bases; unmatched junction nucleotides: 8. CDR3 residues: CASSRTGSAQPQHF. The CDR3 DNA sequence: TGTGCCAGCAGTCGGACAGGATCAGCGCAGCCCCAGCATTTT.

This clone was detected once. V usage is TRBV7-9 and J usage is TRBJ2-3; 7 bases map to TRBD2. J gave up 8 bases and V 6 bases, and 11 bases lay outside the gene matches. Germline values: CDR1 SEHNR, CDR2 FQNEAQ (reference sequence). The CDR3 length is 14 residues. For the CDR3, the DNA is TGTGCCAGCAGTAGGTCTAGCGGTTCGGGTACGCAGTATTTT. This translates into CASSRSSGSGTQYF.

Regarding this clone: Other DNA sequences in this specimen translate into the identical CDR3. This chain uses TRBV13 with TRBJ2-7; perhaps TRBD2 as D (6 bases). V lost 0 bases and J lost 2, with 8 bases in between. The CDR3 extends over 14 amino acids. Germline CDR1 is PRHDT and CDR2 is FYEKMQ (reference sequence). CDR3 loop: CASSLGPGAYEQYF. The DNA for the CDR3 is TGTGCCAGCAGCTTAGGTCCGGGGGCCTACGAGCAGTACTTC.

The V and J genes are TRBV6-5 and TRBJ2-7; D might be TRBD2 (6 bases). This CDR3 spans 14 amino acids. V was pared by 6 bases and J by 5 bases, with 17 bases between. Germline CDR1 and CDR2: MNHEY and SVGAGI. Here the CDR3 DNA reads TGTGCCAGCAGGCCCCTCGGGAGCTGGCACGAGCAGTACTTC. Amino acid sequence: CASRPLGSWHEQYF.

The chain uses TRBV6-1 and TRBJ2-7, with a possible D match to TRBD2 (6 bases). Germline V gene data show CDR1 as MNHNS and CDR2 as SASEGT. Trimming took off 1 base at V and 1 base at J, with 20 bases between the two ends. This CDR3 comprises 18 residues. CDR3 protein: CASSEEERRRRDSYEQYF. DNA of the CDR3: TGTGCCAGCAGTGAAGAGGAGAGGCGCAGGAGGGATTCCTACGAGCAGTACTTC.

The J gene is TRBJ2-1, the V gene TRBV6-5, with 7 bases identical to TRBD2. The CDR3 has 14 amino acids. The V segment lost 2 bases and the J segment 9 bases; nucleotides outside the gene matches: 7. Germline CDR1 and CDR2: MNHEY and SVGAGI. The CDR3 nucleotides read TGTGCCAGCAGTTACAGCGGGAATCAAGGTGAGCAGTTCTTC. This sequence encodes CASSYSGNQGEQFF.

The chain uses TRBV4-3 and TRBJ1-1, with no clear D. Germline V gene sequence: CDR1 LGHNA, CDR2 YSLEER. Trimming shortened V by 0 bases and J by 0 bases, and 14 bases separated the two germline ends. This CDR3 spans 17 amino acids. In DNA, the CDR3 is TGCGCCAGCAGCCAAGATAAGAACAGAGCCATGAACACTGAAGCTTTCTTT. Translation: CASSQDKNRAMNTEAFF.

The J gene is TRBJ2-1, the V gene TRBV19; 7 bases line up with TRBD1. V was pared by 2 bases and J by 6 bases, with 4 bases of the junction left unmatched. This CDR3 has 14 residues. Germline V gene data show CDR1 as LNHDA and CDR2 as SQIVND (reference sequence). In nucleotides, the CDR3 is TGTGCCAGTAGTATACAGGGGGTGGGCAATGAGCAGTTCTTC. It is translated as CASSIQGVGNEQFF.

The rearrangement joins TRBV19 to TRBJ2-2; possible D gene TRBD2, 6 bases. Germline loops: CDR1 LNHDA, CDR2 SQIVND (reference sequence). The CDR3 has 16 residues. Deletions cut 1 base from V and 5 bases from J, with 14 bases between. The CDR3 DNA follows: TGTGCCAGTAGTATAGGGCCGGGAGTATGGACCGGGGAGCTGTTTTTT. It yields the protein CASSIGPGVWTGELFF.

This clone was seen more than once but under ten times. V gene TRBV19 combines with J gene TRBJ1-2; the D is unclear. Germline V gene lookup returns CDR1 LNHDA and CDR2 SQIVND (reference sequence). V gave up 8 bases and J gave up 4 bases, with 8 bases separating them. The CDR3 has 11 residues. CDR3 amino acids: CASRVGYGYTF. The CDR3 bases are TGTGCCAGTCGGGTCGGCTATGGCTACACCTTC.

The J gene is TRBJ2-5, the V gene TRBV12-5, with a weak D call TRBD2 (6 bases). Trimming removed 2 bases from V and 2 bases from J, with 9 bases in between. From germline, CDR1 is LGHNT and CDR2 FRNRAP. CDR3 length equals 14 residues. CDR3 region: CASGLLEGQETQYF. The CDR3 DNA is TGTGCTAGTGGTTTGCTGGAGGGTCAAGAGACCCAGTACTTC.

The V gene is TRBV6-1, the J gene TRBJ2-4; D unclear. V lost 0 bases to trimming and J lost 0 bases, with 9 bases between them. From germline, CDR1 is MNHNS and CDR2 SASEGT. The CDR3 is 16 residues long. The CDR3 loop reads CASSEASLGAKNIQYF. In DNA, the CDR3 is TGTGCCAGCAGTGAAGCCAGCCTAGGAGCCAAAAACATTCAGTACTTC.

The chain is built from TRBV7-2 and TRBJ2-7, with 10 bases aligning to TRBD1. Germline CDR1 is SGHTA and CDR2 is FQGNSA. The CDR3 consists of 15 residues. The V segment lost 3 bases and the J segment 1 base; nucleotides outside the gene matches: 3. In nucleotides, the CDR3 is TGTGCCAGCAGCTTTCCGGGACAGGGGTCCTACGAGCAGTACTTC. Amino acids: CASSFPGQGSYEQYF.

CDR3 sequence reads: CASSQTGVLEAFF. CDR3 bases: TGCGCCAGCAGCCAGACAGGGGTCCTTGAAGCTTTCTTT. This chain joins TRBV5-1 and TRBJ1-1; the match to TRBD1 covers 8 bases. V gave up 4 bases and J gave up 7 bases; unmatched junction bases: 6. CDR1 is SGHRS and CDR2 is YFSETQ in the germline V gene. This CDR3 has 13 amino acids. The entire variable domain, with the rest obtained from reference TRBV5-1 and TRBJ1-1, is as follows: KAGVTQTPRYLIKTRGQQVTLSCSPISGHRSVSWYQQTPGQGLQFLFEYFSETQRNKGNFPGRFSGRQFSNSRSEMNVSTLELGDSALYLCASSQTGVLEAFFGQGTRLTVV.

The genes are TRBV4-1 and TRBJ2-3; perhaps TRBD2 as D (6 bases). The CDR3 extends over 15 amino acids. Germline values: CDR1 MGHRA, CDR2 YSYEKL. V lost 2 bases to trimming and J lost 3 bases, with 12 bases between them. CDR3 in amino acids: CASSQLGTVTDTQYF. CDR3 nucleotide sequence: TGCGCCAGCAGCCAATTGGGGACTGTTACAGATACGCAGTATTTT.

This clone was detected only once. The chain joins TRBV27 to TRBJ2-1, with D perhaps TRBD1 (9 bases). CDR1 and CDR2 from the germline V gene are MNHEY and SMNVEV (reference sequence). Between the trimmed V and J ends, which lost 7 bases and 4 bases, there was a span of 20 bases. CDR3 length: 16 amino acids. CDR3 loop: CASKRGGQGPYNEQFF. The CDR3 nucleotides are TGTGCCAGCAAACGGGGGGGACAGGGTCCTTACAATGAGCAGTTCTTC.

CDR3 in amino acids: CASSQEGASGEKLFF. CDR3 DNA sequence: TGCGCCAGCAGCCAAGAAGGGGCTAGCGGTGAAAAACTGTTTTTT. This chain joins TRBV4-3 and TRBJ1-4, with a possible D match to TRBD1 (5 bases). V lost 0 bases and J 7 bases, leaving 12 bases between the germline ends. The germline CDR1 and CDR2 sequences are LGHNA and YSLEER. The CDR3 spans 15 residues.

J is TRBJ2-7 and V is TRBV6-1; 9 nucleotides line up with TRBD1. Germline CDR1 reads MNHNS; CDR2 reads SASEGT. This CDR3 is built from 13 residues. Trimming removed 6 bases from V and 4 bases from J; junction bases left unmatched: 4. The CDR3 reads CASRGQGRYEQYF. The CDR3 bases are TGTGCCAGCAGGGGACAGGGCAGGTACGAGCAGTACTTC.

The rearrangement links TRBV2 to TRBJ1-2, with D maybe TRBD1 (6 bases). Trimming removed 2 bases from V and 6 bases from J, with 13 bases in between. CDR3 length: 14 amino acids. Germline CDR1 reads SNHLY; CDR2 reads FYNNEI. The CDR3 DNA sequence: TGTGCCAGCAGTGAAAGCGGGACATCGCATGGCTACACCTTC. Translating gives CASSESGTSHGYTF.

Note on this clone: The junction shows a germline mismatch at one end, possibly a read error. The CDR3 protein is CACRQGAHGYTF. Here the CDR3 DNA reads TGTGCCTGCAGACAGGGGGCTCATGGCTACACCTTC. This sequence joins TRBV27 and TRBJ1-2; 10 bases line up with TRBD1. The CDR3 is made up of 12 amino acids. CDR1 and CDR2 (germline): MNHEY, SMNVEV (reference sequence).

The chain recombines TRBV7-9 with TRBJ1-1, with 9 bases identical to TRBD1. Per the germline V gene, CDR1 is SEHNR and CDR2 is FQNEAQ (reference sequence). V shed 5 bases, J shed 4 bases, and the junction held 5 bases outside the gene matches. The CDR3 contains 14 residues. The CDR3 loop is CASSPRTGVTEAFF. The CDR3 region has the DNA TGTGCCAGCAGCCCAAGGACAGGGGTCACTGAAGCTTTCTTT.

J is TRBJ2-1 and V is TRBV28; 14 nucleotides line up with TRBD2. V lost 8 bases, J lost 7 bases, and 7 bases stayed unmatched. CDR3 size: 15 residues. Germline CDR1 reads MDHEN; CDR2 reads SYDVKM. The CDR3 nucleotides read TGTGCCAGCTCGTGGACTAGCGGGAGGTTGAATGAGCAGTTCTTC. Residues: CASSWTSGRLNEQFF.

The chain combines TRBV2 with TRBJ2-1; 8 bases line up with TRBD1. The CDR3 is made up of 14 amino acids. The trim removed 10 bases at V and 6 bases at J, leaving 11 bases unmatched. CDR1 and CDR2 from the germline V gene are SNHLY and FYNNEI. CDR3 protein: CATSGTGIGNEQFF. The CDR3 DNA reads as TGTGCCACCTCCGGGACAGGCATAGGCAATGAGCAGTTCTTC.

J is TRBJ1-1 and V is TRBV11-2; D unresolved. Trimming cost V 0 bases and J 1 base, with 12 bases left between them. CDR3 size: 16 residues. Germline V gives CDR1 SGHAT, CDR2 FQNNGV. CDR3: CASSLDRSYRNTEAFF. CDR3 nucleotide sequence: TGTGCCAGCAGCTTAGATAGGTCCTACAGGAACACTGAAGCTTTCTTT.

This clone has a single count. V is TRBV27 and J is TRBJ1-2, with 7 bases matching TRBD1. This CDR3 comprises 12 residues. Germline trimming cut 4 bases from V and 8 bases from J; bases unmatched to any gene: 4. Germline loops: CDR1 MNHEY, CDR2 SMNVEV (reference sequence). CDR3 DNA: TGTGCCAGCAGTTACCAGGGGGGAGGCTACACCTTC. It translates to CASSYQGGGYTF.

The chain combines TRBV19 with TRBJ2-5; D is possibly TRBD2 (6 bases). The CDR3 contains 14 residues. Trimming removed 10 bases from V and 1 base from J, with 16 bases in between. Germline assignment: CDR1 LNHDA and CDR2 SQIVND (reference sequence). The CDR3 protein is CATRPGVLQETQYF. The CDR3 region has the DNA TGTGCCACCCGTCCGGGGGTCCTCCAAGAGACCCAGTACTTC.

The J gene is TRBJ1-1, the V gene TRBV6-6; D gene ambiguous. The V and J ends lost 1 base and 0 bases respectively, with 9 bases between them. CDR3 length equals 15 residues. Germline V gives CDR1 MNHNY, CDR2 SVGAGI (reference sequence). CDR3 nucleotide sequence: TGTGCCAGCAGTTACTGGCAGGTCATGAACACTGAAGCTTTCTTT. Translation gives CASSYWQVMNTEAFF.

Here the CDR3 reads CASSFVTLAGGVETQYF. The DNA of the CDR3 is TGCGCCAGCAGCTTCGTAACGCTAGCGGGAGGCGTAGAGACCCAGTACTTC. The V gene is TRBV5-1, the J gene TRBJ2-5, with 11 bases identical to TRBD2. The CDR3 has 17 amino acids. V dropped 2 bases and J dropped 4; count of bases not matched to a gene: 10. Germline V gives CDR1 SGHRS, CDR2 YFSETQ.

The CDR3 DNA sequence: TGCGCCAGCAGCTCGACTAGCGGGAGGGGGGAGCTGTTTTTT. This gives the protein CASSSTSGRGELFF. The rearrangement uses TRBV4-3 and TRBJ2-2, with 13 bases lining up with TRBD2. The CDR3 extends over 14 amino acids. Germline V CDR1 and CDR2: LGHNA, YSLEER. Trimming took 5 bases from V and 8 from J; bases not matched to a gene: 2.

The genes are TRBV9 and TRBJ2-2; D might be TRBD2 (6 bases). V gave up 3 bases and J gave up 5 bases, with 8 bases separating them. Germline CDR1 SGDLS, CDR2 YYNGEE. The CDR3 is made up of 13 amino acids. The CDR3, as DNA: TGTGCCAGCAGCGGGAGGGGAACCGGGGAGCTGTTTTTT. The encoded protein is CASSGRGTGELFF.